Below are 9 T cell receptor beta chains sequenced from a single sample in a study of blood T cell repertoires in COVID-19. Using immunoSEQ multiplex PCR, the repertoire was profiled, and TCRdb retains in-frame clones only, with some absent. The table lists approximately 230,000 clones, 85% to 90% of them singletons. The sequenced material came from PBMCs or T cells enriched from blood (not recorded which). These receptor sequences come from a middle-aged man who had recovered from COVID-19.

CDR3 region: CTRFRSQQFRWVSPAKNIQYF. The CDR3 nucleotides are TGTACTCGATTTCGGAGCCAGCAGTTTAGGTGGGTAAGTCCTGCCAAAAACATTCAGTACTTC. The chain links TRBV28 to TRBJ2-4; D gene ambiguous. Germline CDR1 MDHEN, CDR2 SYDVKM. The CDR3 spans 21 residues.

The chain carries TRBV6-4 and TRBJ2-1; the D is unclear. Germline lookup yields CDR1 MRHNA and CDR2 SNTAGT. This CDR3 comprises 13 residues. V dropped 6 bases and J dropped 4 bases, with 10 bases sitting between them. In DNA form, the CDR3 reads TGTGCCAGCAGCGAGTATTTTTACAATGAGCAGTTCTTC. Translating gives CASSEYFYNEQFF.

The chain uses TRBV7-2 and TRBJ1-1; D call uncertain. The length of the CDR3 is 18 residues. The ends were cut back, 0 bases at V and 8 bases at J, with 25 bases in the middle. Germline-derived CDR1 and CDR2 are SGHTA and FQGNSA. The CDR3 sequence is CASSLAYQTIRLVSEAFF. The CDR3 bases are TGTGCCAGCAGCTTAGCTTATCAAACCATACGATTAGTATCGGAAGCTTTCTTT.

In this sample, this clone turned up once. The rearrangement uses TRBV10-3 and TRBJ1-1, with 10 bases matching TRBD1. The germline gives CDR1 ENHRY, CDR2 SYGVKD. V lost 5 bases, J lost 5 bases, and 5 bases stayed unmatched. The CDR3 covers 14 residues. The CDR3 DNA follows: TGTGCCATCAGTTACGGGACAGGGGTAACTGAAGCTTTCTTT. Translated: CAISYGTGVTEAFF.

This clone was seen a handful of times. The gene calls are TRBV5-1 and TRBJ1-2; D remains ambiguous. This CDR3 is built from 12 residues. The V gene's germline CDR1 is SGHRS and CDR2 YFSETQ. The V end was cut by 0 bases, the J end by 4 bases, with 4 bases between. CDR3 sequence reads: CASSLASYGYTF. The CDR3 DNA sequence: TGCGCCAGCAGCTTGGCCAGCTATGGCTACACCTTC.

This chain joins TRBV6-4 and TRBJ1-4; TRBD1 aligns across 7 bases. The CDR3 loop spans 16 amino acids. V shed 3 bases, J shed 1 base, and the junction held 5 bases outside the gene matches. Germline V CDR1 and CDR2: MRHNA, SNTAGT. This CDR3 reads CASSEDRVRTNEKLFF. The CDR3 coding sequence is TGTGCCAGCAGTGAAGACAGGGTGAGAACTAATGAAAAACTGTTTTTT.

The J gene is TRBJ2-5, the V gene TRBV4-2, with TRBD2 matching over 10 bases. V lost 0 bases and J lost 7; bases outside the gene matches: 11. CDR3 size: 17 residues. Germline V gene lookup returns CDR1 LGHNA and CDR2 YNFKEQ. The CDR3 bases are TGTGCCAGCAGCCAAGATTCGTCAGAGCGGGGGGGCGGGACCCAGTACTTC. Encoded protein: CASSQDSSERGGGTQYF.

The chain uses TRBV4-3 and TRBJ2-2; perhaps TRBD2 as D (5 bases). CDR1 LGHNA and CDR2 YSLEER come from the germline V gene. V dropped 3 bases and J dropped 1 base, with 15 bases sitting between them. The CDR3 runs 17 residues. CDR3 nucleotides: TGCGCCAGCAGCCAGGGCTTCGGACTCGGGAACACCGGGGAGCTGTTTTTT. It yields the protein CASSQGFGLGNTGELFF.

This clone has a single count. The chain recombines TRBV5-4 with TRBJ2-5, with D tentatively TRBD2 (6 bases). The CDR3 loop spans 14 amino acids. V gave up 4 bases and J gave up 1 base, with 11 bases separating them. Germline V gene data show CDR1 as SGHNT and CDR2 as YYREEE (reference sequence). CDR3 DNA sequence: TGTGCCAGCAGCGTACGGGGGATCCAAGAGACCCAGTACTTC. This encodes CASSVRGIQETQYF.